The 23 T cell receptor beta chains presented below share a single source sample, sequenced in a study of T-cell reconstitution after alpha-beta-depleted transplantation in children. Researchers prepared the TCRbeta library using unique molecular identifiers, the study reports. TCRdb fed the PCR reads into MiXCR, producing one record per CDR3 protein. Of about 340,000 distinct CDR3 sequences listed, about 9.4% are singletons. The sample in question was PBMCs from the stem cell graft donor, obtained from the stem cell graft. All receptors derive from a human donor who donated a stem cell graft to a child with acute lymphoblastic leukemia.

In this sample, this clonotype turned up a few times. The chain uses TRBV20-1 and TRBJ2-1; D possibly matches TRBD1 or TRBD2 (6 bases each). V was clipped by 6 bases and J by 6 bases, with 24 bases between them. The CDR3 is made up of 16 amino acids. Germline V lookup: CDR1 DFQATT, CDR2 SNEGSKA (reference sequence). The CDR3 DNA is TGCAGTGCCTATAATCTTCGGCGGGAAGGGGGCAATGAGCAGTTCTTC. It yields the protein CSAYNLRREGGNEQFF.

The sample holds a few counts of this clonotype. The CDR3, as DNA: TGTGCCAGCAGCTTAGAAACAAATGAGCAGTTCTTC. This sequence encodes CASSLETNEQFF. The gene calls are TRBV7-9 and TRBJ2-1; D unclear. Germline assignment: CDR1 SEHNR and CDR2 FQNEAQ (reference sequence). The CDR3 runs to 12 residues. With 1 base removed from V and 7 bases from J, the gap between germline ends came to 5 bases.

This clonotype came up many times. The chain is built from TRBV7-2 and TRBJ2-5; the D is unclear. The CDR3 spans 14 residues. Germline CDR1 reads SGHTA; CDR2 reads FQGNSA. Trimming took 0 bases from V and 1 from J, leaving 6 bases between them. CDR3 DNA: TGTGCCAGCAGCTTAGCATTCCCCCAAGAGACCCAGTACTTC. Its protein product is CASSLAFPQETQYF.

This clonotype was recorded a few times. V and J are TRBV5-1 and TRBJ2-1; D might be TRBD2 (5 bases). The CDR3 runs to 12 residues. Germline assignment: CDR1 SGHRS and CDR2 YFSETQ. V lost 0 bases and J 9 bases, leaving 7 bases between the germline ends. The CDR3 region has the DNA TGCGCCAGCAGCTTGGTGGCGGGTGAGCAGTTCTTC. Its translation: CASSLVAGEQFF.

This clonotype has ten or more counts. The genes are TRBV12-3 or TRBV12-4 and TRBJ1-1; D is possibly TRBD1 (5 bases). The CDR3 spans 14 residues. Trimming stripped 5 bases from V and 1 base from J, with 11 bases between. The CDR3 nucleotides are TGTGCCAGCAGTCCCTCCGGGACGAACACTGAAGCTTTCTTT. Translating it yields CASSPSGTNTEAFF.

This clonotype was found many times. This sequence joins TRBV7-8 and TRBJ2-2; D is uncertain. The CDR3 is 13 residues long. Germline V gene data show CDR1 as SGHVS and CDR2 as FQNEAQ. The V and J ends lost 2 bases and 4 bases respectively, with 5 bases between them. The CDR3 DNA sequence: TGTGCCAGCAGCTTAAGCGCCACCGGGGAGCTGTTTTTT. This sequence encodes CASSLSATGELFF.

Only a few counts were recorded for this clonotype. V and J are TRBV5-1 and TRBJ2-5; 9 nucleotides match TRBD1. The CDR3 extends over 15 amino acids. The J segment lost 2 bases and the V segment lost 4 bases, leaving 6 bases of the junction unmatched. CDR1 and CDR2 from the germline V gene are SGHRS and YFSETQ. The CDR3 DNA sequence: TGCGCCAGCAGCCTGGGGGACAGGGTACAAGAGACCCAGTACTTC. As protein: CASSLGDRVQETQYF.

This clonotype showed up just a few times. This rearrangement joins TRBV7-8 to TRBJ2-1; 11 bases are shared with TRBD2. The CDR3 consists of 15 residues. V lost 5 bases to trimming and J lost 9 bases; unmatched junction nucleotides: 9. The germline V gene has CDR1 SGHVS and CDR2 FQNEAQ. The CDR3 region is CASSPLTSGVSEQFF. CDR3 coding DNA: TGTGCCAGCAGCCCGCTGACTAGCGGGGTATCTGAGCAGTTCTTC.

This clonotype occurred a few times. V and J are TRBV6-5 and TRBJ2-1; 10 bases line up with TRBD2. Germline CDR1 reads MNHEY; CDR2 reads SVGAGI. The junction had 10 bases not matched to a gene; V was cut back by 4 bases and J by 7 bases. The CDR3 extends over 16 amino acids. DNA of the CDR3: TGTGCCAGCAGTTCCCGGGCTAGCGGGAGTATGAATGAGCAGTTCTTC. Translating it yields CASSSRASGSMNEQFF.

This clonotype was seen at least ten times. The chain links TRBV4-3 to TRBJ1-6, with D unclear. The CDR3 covers 15 residues. The germline gives CDR1 LGHNA, CDR2 YSLEER. The V end was cut by 0 bases, the J end by 7 bases, with 10 bases between. The CDR3 spells CASSQEPGGNSPLHF. The CDR3 region has the DNA TGCGCCAGCAGCCAAGAACCGGGAGGGAATTCACCCCTCCACTTT.

The chain is built from TRBV4-3 and TRBJ2-1; D not certain. CDR1 is LGHNA and CDR2 is YSLEER in the germline V gene. This CDR3 is 15 amino acids long. V lost 0 bases, J lost 9 bases, and 15 bases lay in between. The CDR3 protein is CASSQDRVDRGEQFF. The CDR3 coding sequence is TGCGCCAGCAGCCAAGATCGGGTAGATCGTGGTGAGCAGTTCTTC.

This clonotype was seen only a few times. The rearrangement joins TRBV19 to TRBJ1-5, with 8 bases matching TRBD1. This CDR3 contains 16 residues. V lost 0 bases, J lost 6 bases, and 7 bases stayed unmatched. Germline V gene lookup returns CDR1 LNHDA and CDR2 SQIVND (reference sequence). The CDR3 loop reads CASSIDLYRGAQPQHF. CDR3 in DNA: TGTGCCAGTAGTATAGATCTATACAGGGGGGCTCAGCCCCAGCATTTT.

This clonotype was detected only a few times. The V gene is TRBV20-1, the J gene TRBJ2-1; 7 nucleotides match TRBD2. CDR1 DFQATT and CDR2 SNEGSKA come from the germline V gene (reference sequence). J gave up 6 bases and V 4 bases, and 9 bases lay outside the gene matches. The CDR3 has 14 amino acids. The CDR3 sequence: CSATQPGGFNEQFF. CDR3 bases: TGCAGTGCTACCCAACCGGGGGGATTCAATGAGCAGTTCTTC.

This clonotype was picked up many times. The chain uses TRBV7-2 and TRBJ2-5; D remains unclear. There are 13 residues in the CDR3. V was cut by 7 bases and J by 4 bases, with 13 bases left in between. Germline assignment: CDR1 SGHTA and CDR2 FQGNSA. The CDR3 sequence: CASTQRYRETQYF. The CDR3 nucleotides are TGTGCCAGCACCCAACGGTACCGAGAGACCCAGTACTTC.

This clonotype was seen a few times. V usage is TRBV4-3 and J usage is TRBJ2-1, with 11 positions matching TRBD2. The CDR3 has 17 residues. Germline values: CDR1 LGHNA, CDR2 YSLEER. With 0 bases clipped from V and 3 bases from J, the junction kept 4 bases outside the gene matches. This CDR3 reads CASSQESGLAVYNEQFF. CDR3 nucleotides: TGCGCCAGCAGCCAAGAGTCGGGACTAGCGGTCTACAATGAGCAGTTCTTC.

This clonotype was found many times. The rearrangement uses TRBV4-3 and TRBJ2-7, with D possibly being TRBD2 (5 bases). The germline CDR1 and CDR2 sequences are LGHNA and YSLEER. The V gene lost 0 bases and the J gene lost 6 bases, with 12 bases spanning the gap. CDR3 length: 14 residues. The CDR3, as DNA: TGCGCCAGCAGCCAAGATACGGGAACAGCCGAGCAGTACTTC. This sequence encodes CASSQDTGTAEQYF.

This clonotype was observed a few times. V is TRBV20-1 and J is TRBJ2-7; 14 nucleotides line up with TRBD2. Germline CDR1 DFQATT, CDR2 SNEGSKA (reference sequence). This CDR3 is 18 amino acids long. V gave up 0 bases and J gave up 2 bases; unmatched junction bases: 9. CDR3 coding DNA: TGCAGTGCTAGAGATTACCGACTAGCGGGAGGGCCACCCTACGAGCAGTACTTC. Its protein is CSARDYRLAGGPPYEQYF.

In this sample, this clonotype turned up a few times. The genes are TRBV25-1 and TRBJ1-6; D remains unclear. The CDR3 sequence is 12 residues long. The V gene lost 4 bases and the J gene lost 4 bases, with 2 bases spanning the gap. Germline V gene data show CDR1 as MGHDK and CDR2 as SYGVNS. DNA for the CDR3: TGTGCCAGCAGTGTTTATAATTCACCCCTCCACTTT. Encoded protein: CASSVYNSPLHF.

This clonotype came up many times. The V and J genes are TRBV20-1 and TRBJ2-1; D gene unclear. V was trimmed by 3 bases and J by 6 bases, leaving 6 bases between them. Germline CDR1 reads DFQATT; CDR2 reads SNEGSKA (reference sequence). The CDR3 runs 11 residues. The CDR3 DNA reads as TGCAGTGCTAGCGAGGTCAATGAGCAGTTCTTC. It encodes CSASEVNEQFF.

J is TRBJ2-1 and V is TRBV12-3 or TRBV12-4, with TRBD2 matching 9 bases. The CDR3 runs 15 residues. J was trimmed by 6 bases and V by 8 bases; bases with no gene match: 11. This CDR3 is CASRPSYSGSNEQFF. The CDR3 nucleotides read TGTGCCAGCCGCCCCAGTTATAGCGGGAGCAATGAGCAGTTCTTC.

This clonotype was counted a few times. The chain has TRBV12-3 or TRBV12-4 and TRBJ2-2; TRBD2 aligns across 8 bases. This CDR3 comprises 16 residues. The J segment lost 7 bases and the V segment lost 6 bases, leaving 13 bases of the junction unmatched. CDR3 protein: CASSHGLARGVGELFF. DNA for the CDR3: TGTGCCAGCAGCCATGGACTAGCTCGGGGGGTCGGGGAGCTGTTTTTT.

This clonotype has just a few counts. This chain links TRBV4-2 with TRBJ2-2, with D perhaps matching TRBD1 or TRBD2 (5 bases each). V was clipped by 4 bases and J by 1 base, with 7 bases between them. This CDR3 is built from 14 residues. Germline CDR1 LGHNA, CDR2 YNFKEQ. CDR3 amino acids: CASSRGENTGELFF. The DNA of the CDR3 is TGTGCCAGCAGCCGAGGGGAGAACACCGGGGAGCTGTTTTTT.

With respect to this clonotype: The junction departs from germline at one end; a sequencing error may be responsible. This chain connects TRBV7-7 to TRBJ2-1; D gene ambiguous. The length of the CDR3 is 14 residues. Germline-derived CDR1 and CDR2 are SSHAT and FNYEAQ (reference sequence). The CDR3 region is CASSPGIYYNEQFF. Here the CDR3 DNA reads TGTGCTAGCAGCCCCGGCATCTACTACAATGAGCAGTTCTTC.